The 3 T cell receptor beta chains listed next were all sequenced from one sample in a study of CD8 T cells in Susac syndrome. RNA amounts of 0.5 to 1 ug underwent reverse transcription with random hexamers. Using its own MiXCR run on the immunoSEQ multiplex PCR reads, TCRdb lists one record per CDR3 protein. Of 100,000 to 150,000 distinct CDR3 sequences in the sample, over 90% were seen once. Sequenced: CD4+ T cells from PBMCs. These TCRs come from a human donor in good health.

The rearrangement joins TRBV12-3 or TRBV12-4 to TRBJ2-7; TRBD2 aligns across 9 bases. This CDR3 comprises 15 residues. Trimming at V came to 7 bases and at J to 6 bases, leaving 13 bases not matched to a gene. Here the CDR3 reads CASTKGGSSGSEQYF. As DNA, the CDR3 is TGTGCCAGCACCAAAGGTGGTAGTAGCGGGAGCGAGCAGTACTTC.

This chain connects TRBV3-1 to TRBJ1-3; D may be TRBD1 (6 bases). Germline V gene sequence: CDR1 LGHDT, CDR2 YNNKEL (reference sequence). V was shortened by 5 bases and J by 0 bases, with 11 bases between the two germline ends. The CDR3 totals 15 residues. The CDR3 spells CASSYDRYSGNTIYF. CDR3 nucleotides: TGTGCCAGCAGCTATGACAGGTACTCTGGAAACACCATATATTTT.

V and J are TRBV3-1 and TRBJ1-2; a weak D match, TRBD1 (6 bases). This CDR3 has 13 residues. V was trimmed by 4 bases and J by 7 bases, leaving 13 bases between them. Germline values: CDR1 LGHDT, CDR2 YNNKEL (reference sequence). This CDR3 is CASSRSGGRGYTF. The CDR3, as DNA: TGTGCCAGCAGCCGATCCGGGGGCCGTGGCTACACCTTC.